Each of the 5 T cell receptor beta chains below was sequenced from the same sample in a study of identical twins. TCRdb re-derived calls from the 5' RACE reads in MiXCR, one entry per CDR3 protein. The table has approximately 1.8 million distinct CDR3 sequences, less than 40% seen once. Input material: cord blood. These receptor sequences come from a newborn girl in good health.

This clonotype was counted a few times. CDR3 in DNA: TGTGCCAGCAGCTTAAAACCTTTGACGGGACTAGCCTACGAGCAGTACTTC. Amino acids: CASSLKPLTGLAYEQYF. The J gene is TRBJ2-7, the V gene TRBV7-6, with 8 bases fitting TRBD2. Per the germline V gene, CDR1 is SGHVS and CDR2 is FNYEAQ. This CDR3 has 17 residues. V was pared by 2 bases and J by 2 bases, with 11 bases of the junction left unmatched.

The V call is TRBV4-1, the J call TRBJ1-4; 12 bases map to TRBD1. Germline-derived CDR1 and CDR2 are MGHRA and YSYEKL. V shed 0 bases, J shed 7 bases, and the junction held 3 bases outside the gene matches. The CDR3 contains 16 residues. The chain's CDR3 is CASSQDGTGGFEKLFF. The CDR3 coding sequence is TGCGCCAGCAGCCAAGATGGGACAGGGGGCTTTGAAAAACTGTTTTTT.

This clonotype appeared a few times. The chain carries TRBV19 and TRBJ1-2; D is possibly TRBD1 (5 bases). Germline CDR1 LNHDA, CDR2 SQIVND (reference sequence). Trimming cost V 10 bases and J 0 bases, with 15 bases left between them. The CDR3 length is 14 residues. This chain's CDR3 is CATIPRGANYGYTF. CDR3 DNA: TGTGCCACTATCCCCCGAGGGGCTAACTATGGCTACACCTTC.

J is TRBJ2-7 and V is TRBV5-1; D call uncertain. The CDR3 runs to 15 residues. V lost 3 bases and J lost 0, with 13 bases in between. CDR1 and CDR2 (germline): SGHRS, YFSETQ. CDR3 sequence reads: CASSSGRRSSYEQYF. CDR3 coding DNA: TGCGCCAGCAGCTCGGGCCGGCGGAGCTCCTACGAGCAGTACTTC.

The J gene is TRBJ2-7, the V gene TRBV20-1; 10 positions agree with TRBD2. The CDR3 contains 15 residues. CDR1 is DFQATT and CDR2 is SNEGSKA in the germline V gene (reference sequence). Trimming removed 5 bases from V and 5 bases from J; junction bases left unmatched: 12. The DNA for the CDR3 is TGCAGTGCTCCTCAAGCGGGGGGGCCGAACCACGAGCAGTACTTC. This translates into CSAPQAGGPNHEQYF.